This TCR beta chain was found in a study of blood T cells in healthy people across ages. For every donor, a draw yielded 9.5 to 10 milliliters of peripheral blood. Regarding this clonotype: Its antigen is undetermined.

The authors ran a second PCR of about 7 to 11 cycles using a sample-barcoded 5' primer and a J-beta primer mix. One entry per CDR3 protein, called by TCRdb with MiXCR from the 5' RACE reads. The data show about 1.4 million distinct CDR3 sequences, approximately 63% seen once. Study-level points and caveats: Roughly linearly, TCR beta diversity per million T cells fell as age increased.

Germline-derived CDR1 and CDR2 are MNHEY and SMNVEV (reference sequence). With 0 bases clipped from V and 7 bases from J, the junction kept 15 bases outside the gene matches. The CDR3 has 18 residues. The source of this sequence is a man aged 18 to 29 in good health. Material for sequencing was blood. This chain links TRBV27 with TRBJ2-1, with 7 bases matching TRBD2. In DNA form, the CDR3 reads TGTGCCAGCAGTTTATCTTATGGACTAGGATTAAGCGGGAATGAGCAGTTCTTC. This translates into CASSLSYGLGLSGNEQFF.